The rows below give T cell receptor beta chains drawn from one sample of a study of regulatory T cells in long-lasting Graves disease. Each CDR3 protein is one row after TCRdb ran MiXCR on the multiplex PCR reads. The sample carries around 400,000 distinct CDR3 sequences, approximately 16% recorded once. A further study also used this sample, focusing on T cells in Graves' hyperthyroidism and ophthalmopathy.

The sample was peripheral blood mononuclear cells (PBMCs), taken at new diagnosis, from a patient treated with antithyroid drugs. Receptor source: a woman aged 35 to 49 with Graves disease. The CDR3 runs from the conserved cysteine through the conserved F or W. Fields, in order: CDR3 protein, V gene, J gene.

CDR3aa: CSARAVNEQFF
v_gene: TRBV20-1
j_gene: TRBJ2-1

CDR3aa: CASKTPSGRGYEQYF
v_gene: TRBV6-1
j_gene: TRBJ2-7

CDR3aa: CASSRTGSETQYF
v_gene: TRBV28
j_gene: TRBJ2-5

CDR3aa: CASSSLRQGMNYEQYF
v_gene: TRBV5-1
j_gene: TRBJ2-7

CDR3aa: CSARQGSNTGELFF
v_gene: TRBV20-1
j_gene: TRBJ2-2

CDR3aa: CSETQGAHTEAFF
v_gene: TRBV29-1
j_gene: TRBJ1-1

CDR3aa: CASSEREASGGYEQYF
v_gene: TRBV19
j_gene: TRBJ2-7

CDR3aa: CAISESDRRYEQYF
v_gene: TRBV10-3
j_gene: TRBJ2-7

CDR3aa: CASNDFGGGYTGELFF
v_gene: TRBV5-4
j_gene: TRBJ2-2

CDR3aa: CASSLGLAGWRNNEQFF
v_gene: TRBV27
j_gene: TRBJ2-1

CDR3aa: CASSLVGFIYEQYF
v_gene: TRBV11-2
j_gene: TRBJ2-7

CDR3aa: CASSFGLAGAYEQYF
v_gene: TRBV27
j_gene: TRBJ2-7